This TCR beta chain was identified in a study of regulatory T cells in long-lasting Graves disease. At the level of the study: Freshly diagnosed Graves' patients had used antithyroid drugs for under 3 months.

The time point denotes: newly diagnosed GD, antithyroid drugs for less than 3 months. Extracted PBMC RNA gave rise to the TCR library. The CDR3 loop spans 15 amino acids. Germline V lookup: CDR1 SEHNR, CDR2 FQNEAQ (reference sequence). Trimming removed 1 base from V and 4 bases from J, with 14 bases in between. To make TCR beta libraries, researchers used iRepertoire HTBI primers and Arm-PCR of CDR3 regions. TCRdb itself ran the multiplex PCR reads through MiXCR, one entry per CDR3 protein. The table has about 520,000 distinct CDR3 sequences, approximately 12% seen once. With respect to this clonotype: A much bigger clone sits one base away, suggesting this may be a read error.

This sample was shared with a second study, whose subject was T cells in Graves' hyperthyroidism and ophthalmopathy.

The genes are TRBV7-9 and TRBJ2-7; either TRBD1 or TRBD2 may fit D (5 bases each). The sequencing used peripheral blood mononuclear cells (PBMCs), collected at new diagnosis, from a patient treated with antithyroid drugs. This TCR derives from a woman aged 25 to 39 with Graves disease. In DNA, the CDR3 is TGTGCCAGCAGCTTAGTTTCGGGGCGTGGGTACGAGCAGTACGTC. The encoded protein is CASSLVSGRGYEQYV.